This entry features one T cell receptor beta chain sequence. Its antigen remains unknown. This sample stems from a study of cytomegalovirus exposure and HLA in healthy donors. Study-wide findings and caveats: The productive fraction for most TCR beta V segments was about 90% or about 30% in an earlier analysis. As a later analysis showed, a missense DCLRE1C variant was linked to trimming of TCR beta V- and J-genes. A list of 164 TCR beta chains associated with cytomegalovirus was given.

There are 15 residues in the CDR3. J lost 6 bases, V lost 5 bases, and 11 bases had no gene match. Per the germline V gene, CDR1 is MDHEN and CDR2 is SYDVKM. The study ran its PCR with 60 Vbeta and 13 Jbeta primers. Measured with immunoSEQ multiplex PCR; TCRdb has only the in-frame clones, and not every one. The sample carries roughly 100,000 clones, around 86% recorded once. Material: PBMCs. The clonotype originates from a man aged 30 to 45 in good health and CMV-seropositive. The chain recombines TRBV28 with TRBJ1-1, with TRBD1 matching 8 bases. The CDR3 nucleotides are TGTGCCAGCAGTCCCCCAGGACAGGGATGGCCTGAAGCTTTCTTT. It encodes CASSPPGQGWPEAFF. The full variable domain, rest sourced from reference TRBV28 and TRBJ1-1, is DVKVTQSSRYLVKRTGEKVFLECVQDMDHENMFWYRQDPGLGLRLIYFSYDVKMKEKGDIPEGYSVSREKKERFSLILESASTNQTSMYLCASSPPGQGWPEAFFGQGTRLTVV.